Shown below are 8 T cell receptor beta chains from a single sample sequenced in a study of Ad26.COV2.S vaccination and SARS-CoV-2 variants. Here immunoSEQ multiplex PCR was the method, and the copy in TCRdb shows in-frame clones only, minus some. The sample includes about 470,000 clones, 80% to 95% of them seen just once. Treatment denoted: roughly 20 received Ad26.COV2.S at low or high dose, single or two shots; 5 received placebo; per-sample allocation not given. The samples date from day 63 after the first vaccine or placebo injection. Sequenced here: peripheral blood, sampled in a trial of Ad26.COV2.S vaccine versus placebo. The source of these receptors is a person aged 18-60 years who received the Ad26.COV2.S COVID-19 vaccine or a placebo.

CDR3 sequence (DNA): TGTGCCACCGCCCCCTTGGGGCAGGGAGGAAATACGCAGTATTTT. It is translated as CATAPLGQGGNTQYF. V is TRBV24-1 and J is TRBJ2-3; D may be TRBD2 (6 bases). Between the trimmed V and J ends, which lost 9 bases and 7 bases, there was a span of 22 bases. The CDR3 loop spans 15 amino acids. Per germline, CDR1 KGHDR and CDR2 SFDVKD.

CDR3 bases: TGTGCCAGCAGAACAGGGGGGGATACCGGGGAGCTGTTTTTT. This encodes CASRTGGDTGELFF. The chain combines TRBV2 with TRBJ2-2, with D perhaps TRBD1 (8 bases). The germline V and J ends were trimmed by 6 bases and 5 bases, with 13 bases remaining between them. Germline values: CDR1 SNHLY, CDR2 FYNNEI. This CDR3 spans 14 amino acids.

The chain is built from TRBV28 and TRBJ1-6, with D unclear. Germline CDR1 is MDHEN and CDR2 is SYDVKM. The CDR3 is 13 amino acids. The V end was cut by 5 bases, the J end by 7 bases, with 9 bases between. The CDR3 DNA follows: TGTGCCAGCAGTCCTGGGCCGAATTCACCCCTCCACTTT. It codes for CASSPGPNSPLHF.

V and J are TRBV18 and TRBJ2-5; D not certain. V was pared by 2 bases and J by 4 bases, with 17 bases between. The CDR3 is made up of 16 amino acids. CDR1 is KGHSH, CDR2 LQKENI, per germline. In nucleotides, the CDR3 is TGTGCCAGCTCACCAGTCCAGTCTGGCTATCGAGAGACCCAGTACTTC. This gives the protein CASSPVQSGYRETQYF. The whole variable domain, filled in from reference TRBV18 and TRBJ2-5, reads NAGVMQNPRHLVRRRGQEARLRCSPMKGHSHVYWYRQLPEEGLKFMVYLQKENIIDESGMPKERFSAEFPKEGPSILRIQQVVRGDSAAYFCASSPVQSGYRETQYFGPGTRLLVL.

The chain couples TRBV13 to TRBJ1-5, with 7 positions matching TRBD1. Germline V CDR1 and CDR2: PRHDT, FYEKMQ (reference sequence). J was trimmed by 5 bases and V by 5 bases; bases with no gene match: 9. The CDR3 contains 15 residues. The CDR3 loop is CASSQGVGRYQPQHF. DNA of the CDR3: TGTGCCAGCAGCCAGGGGGTCGGGCGTTATCAGCCCCAGCATTTT.

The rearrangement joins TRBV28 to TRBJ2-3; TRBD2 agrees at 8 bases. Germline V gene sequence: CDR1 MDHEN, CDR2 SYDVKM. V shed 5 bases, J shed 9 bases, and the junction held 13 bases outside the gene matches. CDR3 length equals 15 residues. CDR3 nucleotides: TGTGCCAGCAGTCCCACGGGACTAGTCGCGATCACGCAGTATTTT. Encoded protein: CASSPTGLVAITQYF.

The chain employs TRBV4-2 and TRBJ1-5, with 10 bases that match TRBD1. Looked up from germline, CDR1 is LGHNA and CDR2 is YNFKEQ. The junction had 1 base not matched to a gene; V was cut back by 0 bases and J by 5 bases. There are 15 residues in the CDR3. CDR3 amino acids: CASSQDGQGDQPQHF. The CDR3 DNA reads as TGTGCCAGCAGCCAAGACGGACAGGGGGATCAGCCCCAGCATTTT.

DNA of the CDR3: TGCGCCAGCAGTGCTCAGGGGTCAGATACGCAGTATTTT. This translates into CASSAQGSDTQYF. The rearrangement joins TRBV4-3 to TRBJ2-3, with D maybe TRBD1 (6 bases). Per germline, CDR1 LGHNA and CDR2 YSLEER. The V and J ends lost 6 bases and 4 bases respectively, with 11 bases between them. This CDR3 is built from 13 residues.